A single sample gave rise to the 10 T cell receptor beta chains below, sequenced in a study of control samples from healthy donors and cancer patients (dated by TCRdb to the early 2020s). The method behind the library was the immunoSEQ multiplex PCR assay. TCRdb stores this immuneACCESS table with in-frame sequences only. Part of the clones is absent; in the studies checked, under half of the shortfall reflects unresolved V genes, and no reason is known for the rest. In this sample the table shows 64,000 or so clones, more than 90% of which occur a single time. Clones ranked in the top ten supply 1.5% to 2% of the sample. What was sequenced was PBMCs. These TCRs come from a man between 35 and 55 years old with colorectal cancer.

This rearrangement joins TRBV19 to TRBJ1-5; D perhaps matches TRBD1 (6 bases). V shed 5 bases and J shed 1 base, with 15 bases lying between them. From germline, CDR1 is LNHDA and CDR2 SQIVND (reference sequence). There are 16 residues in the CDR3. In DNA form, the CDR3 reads TGTGCCAGTAGTCCCCTTCAGGGGAGAAGCAATCAGCCCCAGCATTTT. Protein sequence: CASSPLQGRSNQPQHF.

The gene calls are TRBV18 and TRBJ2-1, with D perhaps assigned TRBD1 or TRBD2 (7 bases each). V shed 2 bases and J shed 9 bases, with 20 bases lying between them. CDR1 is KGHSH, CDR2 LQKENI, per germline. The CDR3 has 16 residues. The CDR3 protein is CASSPISYRGGGEQFF. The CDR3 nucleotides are TGTGCCAGCTCACCAATATCCTACAGGGGAGGGGGTGAGCAGTTCTTC.

This CDR3 is CASSYTEMTEAFF. The CDR3 bases are TGTGCCAGCAGTTATACTGAAATGACTGAAGCTTTCTTT. This rearrangement joins TRBV6-5 to TRBJ1-1; no definite D call. The CDR3 sequence is 13 residues long. Germline V CDR1 and CDR2: MNHEY, SVGAGI. Trimming shortened V by 3 bases and J by 5 bases, and 10 bases separated the two germline ends.

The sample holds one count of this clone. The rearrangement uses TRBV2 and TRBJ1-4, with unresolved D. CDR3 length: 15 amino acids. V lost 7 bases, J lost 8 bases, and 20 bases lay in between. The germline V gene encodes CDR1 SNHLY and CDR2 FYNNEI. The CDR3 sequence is CASTNDGLAQEKLFF. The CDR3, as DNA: TGTGCCAGCACCAACGACGGACTGGCCCAGGAAAAACTGTTTTTT.

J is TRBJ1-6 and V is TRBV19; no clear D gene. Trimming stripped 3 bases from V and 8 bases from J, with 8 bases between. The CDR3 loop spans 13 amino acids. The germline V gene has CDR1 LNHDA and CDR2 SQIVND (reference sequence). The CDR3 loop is CASSMWSDSPLHF. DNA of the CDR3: TGTGCCAGTAGTATGTGGAGCGATTCACCCCTCCACTTT.

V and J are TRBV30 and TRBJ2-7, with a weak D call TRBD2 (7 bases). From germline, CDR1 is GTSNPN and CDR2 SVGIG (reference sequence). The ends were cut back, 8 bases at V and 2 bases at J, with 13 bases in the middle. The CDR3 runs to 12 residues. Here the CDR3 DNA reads TGTGCCCTCACAGGGAGGGCCTACGAGCAGTACTTC. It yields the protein CALTGRAYEQYF.

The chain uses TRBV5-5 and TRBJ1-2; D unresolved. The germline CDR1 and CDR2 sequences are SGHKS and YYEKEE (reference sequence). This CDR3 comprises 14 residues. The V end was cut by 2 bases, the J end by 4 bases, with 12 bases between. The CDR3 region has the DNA TGTGCCAGCAGCTTTGAAAGGGCGAGCTATGGCTACACCTTC. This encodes CASSFERASYGYTF.

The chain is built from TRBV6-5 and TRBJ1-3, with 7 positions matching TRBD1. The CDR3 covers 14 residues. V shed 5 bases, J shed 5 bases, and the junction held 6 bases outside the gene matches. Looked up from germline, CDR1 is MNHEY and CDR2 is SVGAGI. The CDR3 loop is CASSQQGIRNTIYF. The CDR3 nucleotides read TGTGCCAGCAGTCAACAGGGGATCAGAAACACCATATATTTT.

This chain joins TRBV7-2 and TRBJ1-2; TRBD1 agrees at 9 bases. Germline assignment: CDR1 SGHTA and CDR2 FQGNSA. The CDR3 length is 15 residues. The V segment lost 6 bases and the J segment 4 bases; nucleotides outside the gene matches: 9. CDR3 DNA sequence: TGTGCCAGCAGACGCGGACAGGGGACTTTCTATGGCTACACCTTC. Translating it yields CASRRGQGTFYGYTF.

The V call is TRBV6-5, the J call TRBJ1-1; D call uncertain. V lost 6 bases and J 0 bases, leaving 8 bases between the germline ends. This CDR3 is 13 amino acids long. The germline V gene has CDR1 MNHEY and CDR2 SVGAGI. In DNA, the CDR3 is TGTGCCAGCAGGGGCGACTTGAACACTGAAGCTTTCTTT. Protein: CASRGDLNTEAFF.